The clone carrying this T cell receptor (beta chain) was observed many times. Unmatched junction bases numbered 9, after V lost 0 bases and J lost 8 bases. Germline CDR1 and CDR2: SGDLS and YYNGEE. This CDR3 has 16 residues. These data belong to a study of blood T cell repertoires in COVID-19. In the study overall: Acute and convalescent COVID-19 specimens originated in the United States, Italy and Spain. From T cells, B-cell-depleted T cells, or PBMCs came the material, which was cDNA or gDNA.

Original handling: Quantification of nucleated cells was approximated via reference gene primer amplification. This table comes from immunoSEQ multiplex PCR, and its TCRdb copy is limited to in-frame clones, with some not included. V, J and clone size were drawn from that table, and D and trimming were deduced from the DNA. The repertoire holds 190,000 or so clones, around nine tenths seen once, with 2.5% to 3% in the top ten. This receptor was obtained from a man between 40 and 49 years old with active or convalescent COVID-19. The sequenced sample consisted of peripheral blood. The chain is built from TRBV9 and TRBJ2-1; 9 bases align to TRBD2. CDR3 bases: TGTGCCAGCAGCGTAGATCTGCGGGGGGGCAGCGATGAGCAGTTCTTC. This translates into CASSVDLRGGSDEQFF.